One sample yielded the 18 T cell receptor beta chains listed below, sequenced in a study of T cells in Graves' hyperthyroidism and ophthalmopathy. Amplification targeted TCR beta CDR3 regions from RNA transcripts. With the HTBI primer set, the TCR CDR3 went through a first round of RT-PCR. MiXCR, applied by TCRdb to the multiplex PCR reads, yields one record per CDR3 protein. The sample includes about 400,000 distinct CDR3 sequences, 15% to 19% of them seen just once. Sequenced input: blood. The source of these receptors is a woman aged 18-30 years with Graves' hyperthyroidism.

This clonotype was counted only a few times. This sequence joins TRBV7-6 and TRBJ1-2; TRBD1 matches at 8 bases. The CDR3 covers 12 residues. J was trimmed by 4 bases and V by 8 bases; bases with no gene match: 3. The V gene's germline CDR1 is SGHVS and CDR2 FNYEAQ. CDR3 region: CASGQGSYGYTF. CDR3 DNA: TGTGCCAGCGGACAGGGTAGCTATGGCTACACCTTC.

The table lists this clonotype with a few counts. The CDR3 coding sequence is TGTGCCAGCTCACCAGGACTAGCGGGAATGAGGGAGACCCAGTACTTC. Translating it yields CASSPGLAGMRETQYF. The chain links TRBV18 to TRBJ2-5, with TRBD2 matching 12 bases. The CDR3 runs to 16 residues. Looked up from germline, CDR1 is KGHSH and CDR2 is LQKENI. The V segment lost 2 bases and the J segment 5 bases; nucleotides outside the gene matches: 6.

CDR3 in DNA: TGTGCCAGCAGTGCACGAGGGTTGGCCTATGGCTACACCTTC. Encoded protein: CASSARGLAYGYTF. The chain links TRBV2 to TRBJ1-2; D gene ambiguous. The V and J ends lost 4 bases and 4 bases respectively, with 13 bases between them. CDR3 length: 14 amino acids. Germline CDR1 and CDR2: SNHLY and FYNNEI.

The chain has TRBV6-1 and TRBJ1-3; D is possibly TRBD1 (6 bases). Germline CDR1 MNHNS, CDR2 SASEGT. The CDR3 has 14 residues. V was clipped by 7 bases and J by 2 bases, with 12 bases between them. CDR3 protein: CASTSRGAGNTIYF. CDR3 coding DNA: TGTGCCAGCACCTCCAGGGGTGCTGGAAACACCATATATTTT.

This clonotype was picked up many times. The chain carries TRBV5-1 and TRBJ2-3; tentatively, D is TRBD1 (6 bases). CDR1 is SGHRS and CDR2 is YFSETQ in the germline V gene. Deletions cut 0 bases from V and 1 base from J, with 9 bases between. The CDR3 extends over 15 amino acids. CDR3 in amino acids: CASSLGWGRTDTQYF. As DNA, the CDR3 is TGCGCCAGCAGCTTGGGGTGGGGGCGCACAGATACGCAGTATTTT.

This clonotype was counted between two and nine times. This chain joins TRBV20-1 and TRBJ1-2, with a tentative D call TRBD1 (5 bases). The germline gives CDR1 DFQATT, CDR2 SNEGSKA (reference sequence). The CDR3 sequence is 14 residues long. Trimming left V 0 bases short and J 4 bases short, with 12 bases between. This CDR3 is CSARDPRAGYGYTF. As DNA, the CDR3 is TGCAGTGCTAGAGATCCCAGGGCTGGCTATGGCTACACCTTC.

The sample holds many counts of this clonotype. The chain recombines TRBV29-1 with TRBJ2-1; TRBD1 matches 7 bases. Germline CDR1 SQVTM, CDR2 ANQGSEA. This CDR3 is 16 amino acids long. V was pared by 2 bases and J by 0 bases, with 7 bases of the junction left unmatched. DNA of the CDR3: TGCAGCGTTGAAAGCCCGGACAGGACCTCCTACAATGAGCAGTTCTTC. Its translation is CSVESPDRTSYNEQFF.

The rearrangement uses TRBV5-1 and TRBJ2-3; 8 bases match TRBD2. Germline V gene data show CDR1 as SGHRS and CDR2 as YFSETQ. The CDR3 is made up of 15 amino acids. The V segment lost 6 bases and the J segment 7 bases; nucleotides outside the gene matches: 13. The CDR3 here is CASKPTGGGANTQYF. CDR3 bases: TGCGCCAGCAAGCCAACGGGGGGGGGGGCAAATACGCAGTATTTT.

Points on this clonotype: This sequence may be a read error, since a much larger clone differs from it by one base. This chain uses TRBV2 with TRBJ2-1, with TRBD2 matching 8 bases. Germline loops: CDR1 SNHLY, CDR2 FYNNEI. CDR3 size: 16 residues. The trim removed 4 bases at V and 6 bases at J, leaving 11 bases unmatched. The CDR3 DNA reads TGTGCCAGCAGTGCCCGAGCGGGAGAACGCCGCAATGAGCAGTTCTTC. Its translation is CASSARAGERRNEQFF.

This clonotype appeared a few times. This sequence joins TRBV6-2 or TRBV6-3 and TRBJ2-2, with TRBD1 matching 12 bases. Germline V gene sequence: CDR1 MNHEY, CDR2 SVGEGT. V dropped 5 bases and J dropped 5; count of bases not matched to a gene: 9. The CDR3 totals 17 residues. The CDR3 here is CASSNAGTGGVTGELFF. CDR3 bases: TGTGCCAGCAGTAACGCCGGGACAGGGGGCGTAACCGGGGAGCTGTTTTTT.

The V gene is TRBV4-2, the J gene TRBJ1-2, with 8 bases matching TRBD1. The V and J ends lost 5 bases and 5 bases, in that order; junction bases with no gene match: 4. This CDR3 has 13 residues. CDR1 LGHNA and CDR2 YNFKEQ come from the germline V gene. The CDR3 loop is CASSTTGGYGYTF. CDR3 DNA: TGTGCCAGCAGCACCACAGGGGGGTATGGCTACACCTTC.

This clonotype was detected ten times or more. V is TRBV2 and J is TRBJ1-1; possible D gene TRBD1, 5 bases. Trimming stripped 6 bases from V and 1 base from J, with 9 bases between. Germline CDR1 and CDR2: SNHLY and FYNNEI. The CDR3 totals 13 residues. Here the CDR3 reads CASSADRNTEAFF. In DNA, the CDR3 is TGTGCCAGCAGCGCCGACAGGAACACTGAAGCTTTCTTT.

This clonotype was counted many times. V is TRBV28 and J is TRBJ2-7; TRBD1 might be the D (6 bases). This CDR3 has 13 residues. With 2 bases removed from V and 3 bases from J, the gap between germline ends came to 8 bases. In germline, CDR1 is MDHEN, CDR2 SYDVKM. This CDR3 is CASSLRGFYEQYF. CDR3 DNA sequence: TGTGCCAGCAGTTTAAGGGGGTTCTACGAGCAGTACTTC.

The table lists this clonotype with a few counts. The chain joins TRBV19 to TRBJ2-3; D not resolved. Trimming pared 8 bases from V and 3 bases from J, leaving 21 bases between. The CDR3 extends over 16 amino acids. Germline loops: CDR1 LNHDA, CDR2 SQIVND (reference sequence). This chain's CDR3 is CASRPRLRKSTDTQYF. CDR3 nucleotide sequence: TGTGCCAGTCGCCCTCGTCTGCGAAAATCGACAGATACGCAGTATTTT.

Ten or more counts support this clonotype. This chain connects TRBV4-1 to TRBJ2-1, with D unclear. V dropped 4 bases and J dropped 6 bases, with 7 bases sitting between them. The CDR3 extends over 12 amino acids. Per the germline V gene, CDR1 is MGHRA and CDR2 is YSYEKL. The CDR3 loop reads CASSPNGNEQFF. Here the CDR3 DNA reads TGCGCCAGCAGCCCTAATGGCAATGAGCAGTTCTTC.

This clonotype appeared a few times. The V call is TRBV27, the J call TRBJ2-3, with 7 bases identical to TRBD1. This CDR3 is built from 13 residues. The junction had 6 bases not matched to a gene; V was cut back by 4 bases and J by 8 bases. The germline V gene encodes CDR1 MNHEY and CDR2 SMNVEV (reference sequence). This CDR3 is CASSYDRAPTQYF. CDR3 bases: TGTGCCAGCAGTTATGACAGGGCGCCTACGCAGTATTTT.

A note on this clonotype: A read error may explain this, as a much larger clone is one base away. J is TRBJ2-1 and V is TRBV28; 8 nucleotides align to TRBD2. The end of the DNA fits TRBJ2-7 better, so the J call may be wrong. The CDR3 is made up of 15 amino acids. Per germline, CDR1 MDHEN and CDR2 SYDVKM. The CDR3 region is CATKISLLAGNEQYF. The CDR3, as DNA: TGTGCCACAAAGATTTCTCTCTTAGCGGGAAATGAGCAGTACTTC.

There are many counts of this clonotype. The CDR3 DNA reads TGTGCCAGCAGTTCCGGAGGGGTGGGGAGGAGCACTGAAGCTTTCTTT. It specifies CASSSGGVGRSTEAFF. The chain links TRBV28 to TRBJ1-1; D is possibly TRBD1 (5 bases). The length of the CDR3 is 16 residues. V dropped 4 bases and J dropped 4 bases, with 19 bases sitting between them. Germline V gene data show CDR1 as MDHEN and CDR2 as SYDVKM. Full variable domain (outside the CDR3, taken from reference TRBV28 and TRBJ1-1): DVKVTQSSRYLVKRTGEKVFLECVQDMDHENMFWYRQDPGLGLRLIYFSYDVKMKEKGDIPEGYSVSREKKERFSLILESASTNQTSMYLCASSSGGVGRSTEAFFGQGTRLTVV.